This record covers a single T cell receptor (beta chain). Its antigen remains unidentified. Base qualities are not provided; no much larger clone lies one nucleotide away. CDR1 and CDR2, per the germline V gene, are MDHEN and SYDVKM. V is clipped by 4 bases and J by 0 bases, and the sequence between their germline boundaries is 15 bases long. Including the terminal cysteine and phenylalanine, the CDR3 comprises 16 residues. The retained sequence is limited to the CDR3, 48 bases, with the frame set at the first base. The data belong to a study (dated by TCRdb to the mid-2010s). For the wider study: Whether tumor-infiltrating Tregs in breast cancer are recruited from blood Tregs or converted in situ from other CD4+ T cell subsets was tested. General conclusions and limits of the study: The greatest overlap of tumor-infiltrating Treg TCR alpha and beta sequences was with tumor naive CD4+ T cells, followed next by blood naive CD4+ T cells. Validation in the larger cohort was restricted to a single TCR beta V-J rearrangement rather than whole repertoires. Tumor memory CD4+ T cell TCR gene usage clustered with blood and lymph node memory CD4+ cells and lymph node naive CD4+ cells.

CD4+CD25+CD127-/low cells were isolated as Tregs. Tregs, naive and memory CD4+ T cells from tumor, blood and ipsilateral draining lymph nodes of about five breast cancer patients underwent full-length TCR alpha and beta sequencing. Tumor tissue and lymph nodes from ipsilateral axillary dissection were perfused with PBS, minced and digested with collagenase I and hyaluronidase. Mononuclear cells from lymph nodes or approximately 50 ml of peripheral blood were isolated by Ficoll density gradient centrifugation. FACS confirmed that the sorted cell populations were more than 90% pure. Amplification of full-length TCR variable regions was done by 5' RACE PCR using constant-region reverse primers, and this step was followed by semi-nested PCR with Nested Universal Primer A. The ReliaPrep RNA Cell Miniprep System was used to extract total RNA, which was then reverse transcribed into 5'RACE-ready cDNA with the SMARTer RACE 5'/3' Kit. An Illumina MiSeq was used to sequence the full-length TCR alpha and beta libraries, which had been barcoded with multiplex adaptors. Regarding the original processing steps: For each of nine subset-tissue groups, sequencing data from the five patients were pooled, and the groups were then compared using unsupervised clustering of TCR gene usage. The Morisita-Horn index was used to calculate repertoire similarity, with shared sequences weighted by how much each contributed to each repertoire. Clones were called with MiXCR by TCRdb after fastp trimmed the public reads at Q25, and only in-frame beta chains were retained. CDR3 protein duplicates are merged, each entry listing the most common genes and DNA. The V and J calls follow TCRdb's processing rather than the paper's. The sample includes 35,000 to 45,000 distinct CDR3 sequences, with over 20% observed a single time. 3.5% to 4.5% of the sample rests with the top ten.

This clonotype was obtained from a female donor with breast cancer. Sample: Tregs sorted from a lymph node. The chain couples TRBV28 to TRBJ2-5; a weak D assignment points to TRBD1 (5 bases agree). The DNA sequence follows: TGTGCCAGCAGTTCCCAGGACACCCAGTACCAAGAGACCCAGTACTTC. Translated, it gives CASSSQDTQYQETQYF.